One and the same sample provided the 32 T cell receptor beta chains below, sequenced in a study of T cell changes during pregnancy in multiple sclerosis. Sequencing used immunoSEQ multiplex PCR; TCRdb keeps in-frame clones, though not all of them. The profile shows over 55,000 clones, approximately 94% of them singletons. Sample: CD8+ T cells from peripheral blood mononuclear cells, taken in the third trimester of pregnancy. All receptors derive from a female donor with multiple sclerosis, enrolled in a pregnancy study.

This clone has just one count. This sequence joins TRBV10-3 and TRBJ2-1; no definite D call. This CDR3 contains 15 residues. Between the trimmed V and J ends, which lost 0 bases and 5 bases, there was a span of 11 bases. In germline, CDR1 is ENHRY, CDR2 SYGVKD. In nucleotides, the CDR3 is TGTGCCATCAGTGAGTCAGCAGGTTTGCACAATGAGCAGTTCTTC. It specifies CAISESAGLHNEQFF.

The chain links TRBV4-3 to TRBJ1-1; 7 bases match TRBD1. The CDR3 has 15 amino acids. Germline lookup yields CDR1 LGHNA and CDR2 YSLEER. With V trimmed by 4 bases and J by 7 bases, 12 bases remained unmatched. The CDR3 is CASSPTRGRGVEAFF. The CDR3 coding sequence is TGCGCCAGCAGCCCAACTAGGGGGCGAGGAGTTGAAGCTTTCTTT.

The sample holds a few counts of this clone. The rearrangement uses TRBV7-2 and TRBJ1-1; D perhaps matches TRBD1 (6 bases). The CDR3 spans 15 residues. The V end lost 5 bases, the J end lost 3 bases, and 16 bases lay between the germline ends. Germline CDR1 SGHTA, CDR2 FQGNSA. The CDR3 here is CASSETGTTYTEAFF. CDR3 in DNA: TGTGCCAGCAGCGAGACCGGGACAACTTACACTGAAGCTTTCTTT. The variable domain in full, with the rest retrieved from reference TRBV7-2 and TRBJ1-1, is GAGVSQSPSNKVTEKGKDVELRCDPISGHTALYWYRQSLGQGLEFLIYFQGNSAPDKSGLPSDRFSAERTGGSVSTLTIQRTQQEDSAVYLCASSETGTTYTEAFFGQGTRLTVV.

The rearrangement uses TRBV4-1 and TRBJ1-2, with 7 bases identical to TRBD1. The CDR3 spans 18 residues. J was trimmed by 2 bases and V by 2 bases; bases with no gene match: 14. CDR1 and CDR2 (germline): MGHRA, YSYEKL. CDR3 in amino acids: CASSQSTGQLTINYGYTF. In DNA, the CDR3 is TGCGCCAGCAGCCAAAGCACGGGACAGCTAACTATAAACTATGGCTACACCTTC.

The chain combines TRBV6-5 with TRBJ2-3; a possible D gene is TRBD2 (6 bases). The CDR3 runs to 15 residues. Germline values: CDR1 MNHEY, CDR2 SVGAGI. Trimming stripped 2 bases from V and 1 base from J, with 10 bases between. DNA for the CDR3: TGTGCCAGCAGTTACGACGGGGGACGCACAGATACGCAGTATTTT. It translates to CASSYDGGRTDTQYF.

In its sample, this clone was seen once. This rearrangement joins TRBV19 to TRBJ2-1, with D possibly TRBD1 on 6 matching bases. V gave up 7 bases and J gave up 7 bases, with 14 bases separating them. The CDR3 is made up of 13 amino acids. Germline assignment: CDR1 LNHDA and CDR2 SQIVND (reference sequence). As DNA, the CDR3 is TGTGCCAGTACAAACGAGGGGGTGAATGAGCAGTTCTTC. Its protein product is CASTNEGVNEQFF.

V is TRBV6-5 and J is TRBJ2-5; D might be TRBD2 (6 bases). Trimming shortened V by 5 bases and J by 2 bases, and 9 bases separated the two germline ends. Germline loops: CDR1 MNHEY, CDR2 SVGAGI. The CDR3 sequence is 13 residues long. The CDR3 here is CASSTGVQETQYF. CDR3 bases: TGTGCCAGCAGTACGGGGGTTCAAGAGACCCAGTACTTC.

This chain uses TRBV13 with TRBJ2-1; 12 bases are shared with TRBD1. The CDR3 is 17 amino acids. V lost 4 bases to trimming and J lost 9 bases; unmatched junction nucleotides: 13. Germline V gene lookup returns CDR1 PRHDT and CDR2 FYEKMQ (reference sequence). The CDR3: CASSSQVGTGGSFEQFF. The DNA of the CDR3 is TGTGCCAGCAGCTCCCAGGTCGGGACAGGGGGCTCGTTTGAGCAGTTCTTC.

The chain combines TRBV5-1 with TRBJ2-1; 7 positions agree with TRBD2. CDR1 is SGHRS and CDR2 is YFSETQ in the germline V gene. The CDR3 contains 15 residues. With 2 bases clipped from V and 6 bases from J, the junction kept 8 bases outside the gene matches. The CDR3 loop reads CASSFTGTISNEQFF. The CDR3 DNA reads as TGCGCCAGCAGCTTTACCGGGACTATCTCCAATGAGCAGTTCTTC.

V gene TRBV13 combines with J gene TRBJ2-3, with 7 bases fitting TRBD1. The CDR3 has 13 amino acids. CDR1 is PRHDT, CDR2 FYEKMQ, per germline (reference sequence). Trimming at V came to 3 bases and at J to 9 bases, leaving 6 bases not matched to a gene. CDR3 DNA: TGTGCCAGCAGCTTCGACAGGGTGGAGACGCAGTATTTT. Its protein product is CASSFDRVETQYF.

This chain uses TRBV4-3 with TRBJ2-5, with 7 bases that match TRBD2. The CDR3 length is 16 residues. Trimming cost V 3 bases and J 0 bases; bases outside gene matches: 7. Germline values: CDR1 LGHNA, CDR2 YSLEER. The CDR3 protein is CASSQDPGLDQETQYF. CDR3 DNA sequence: TGCGCCAGCAGCCAGGACCCCGGACTAGACCAAGAGACCCAGTACTTC.

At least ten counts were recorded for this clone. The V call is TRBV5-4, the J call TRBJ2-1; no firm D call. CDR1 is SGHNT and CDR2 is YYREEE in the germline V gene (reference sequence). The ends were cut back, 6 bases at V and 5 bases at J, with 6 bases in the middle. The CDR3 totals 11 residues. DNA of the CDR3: TGTGCCAGCACCCTCCACAATGAGCAGTTCTTC. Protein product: CASTLHNEQFF. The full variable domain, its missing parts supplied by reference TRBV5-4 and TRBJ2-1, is ETGVTQSPTHLIKTRGQQVTLRCSSQSGHNTVSWYQQALGQGPQFIFQYYREEENGRGNFPPRFSGLQFPNYSSELNVNALELDDSALYLCASTLHNEQFFGPGTRLTVL.

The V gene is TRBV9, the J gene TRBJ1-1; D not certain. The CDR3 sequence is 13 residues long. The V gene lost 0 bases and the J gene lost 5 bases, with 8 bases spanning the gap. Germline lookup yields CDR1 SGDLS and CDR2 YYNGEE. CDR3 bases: TGTGCCAGCAGCGTAGAGACGGGGACTGAAGCTTTCTTT. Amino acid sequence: CASSVETGTEAFF.

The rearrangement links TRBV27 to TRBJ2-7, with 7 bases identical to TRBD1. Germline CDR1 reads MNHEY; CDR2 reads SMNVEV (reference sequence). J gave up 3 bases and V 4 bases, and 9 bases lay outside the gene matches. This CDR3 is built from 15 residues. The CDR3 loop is CASSSKGAGYYEQYF. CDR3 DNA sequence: TGTGCCAGCAGTTCAAAGGGGGCAGGGTACTACGAGCAGTACTTC.

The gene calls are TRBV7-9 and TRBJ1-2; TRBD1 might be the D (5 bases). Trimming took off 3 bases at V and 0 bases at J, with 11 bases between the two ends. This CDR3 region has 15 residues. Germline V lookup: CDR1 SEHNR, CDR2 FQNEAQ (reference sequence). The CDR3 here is CASSLGGRANYGYTF. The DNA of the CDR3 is TGTGCCAGCAGCTTGGGGGGGAGAGCTAACTATGGCTACACCTTC.

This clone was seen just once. CDR3 in amino acids: CASSQDPLAGSEQFF. CDR3 sequence (DNA): TGCGCCAGCAGCCAAGATCCCCTAGCGGGAAGTGAGCAGTTCTTC. J is TRBJ2-1 and V is TRBV4-1, with TRBD2 matching 9 bases. This CDR3 region has 15 residues. V gave up 0 bases and J gave up 9 bases; unmatched junction bases: 6. Germline assignment: CDR1 MGHRA and CDR2 YSYEKL.

CDR3 region: CASSPSARGEYRNTIYF. The CDR3 DNA reads as TGTGCCAGCAGCCCCTCGGCTAGGGGCGAGTACAGAAACACCATATATTTT. The V gene is TRBV13, the J gene TRBJ1-3; a possible D gene is TRBD1 (5 bases). Germline-derived CDR1 and CDR2 are PRHDT and FYEKMQ (reference sequence). The CDR3 is made up of 17 amino acids. Trimming took off 5 bases at V and 5 bases at J, with 22 bases between the two ends.

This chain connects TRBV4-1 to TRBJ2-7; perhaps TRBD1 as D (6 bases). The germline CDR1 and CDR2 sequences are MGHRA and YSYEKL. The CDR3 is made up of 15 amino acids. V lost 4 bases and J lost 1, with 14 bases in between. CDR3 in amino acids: CASSLSETGSYEQYF. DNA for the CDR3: TGCGCCAGCAGCCTTTCCGAGACAGGATCCTACGAGCAGTACTTC.

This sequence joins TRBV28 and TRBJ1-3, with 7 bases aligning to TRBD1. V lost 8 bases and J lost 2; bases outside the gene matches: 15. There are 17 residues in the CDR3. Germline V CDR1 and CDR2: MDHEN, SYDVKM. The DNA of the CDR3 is TGTGCCAGCGGCCAGACAGGGACAATAGGGACTGGAAACACCATATATTTT. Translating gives CASGQTGTIGTGNTIYF.

CDR3 loop: CASSQDVSLYNEQFF. CDR3 nucleotide sequence: TGCGCCAGCAGCCAAGACGTTAGCCTCTACAATGAGCAGTTCTTC. This chain connects TRBV4-3 to TRBJ2-1; D uncertain. CDR1 and CDR2 (germline): LGHNA, YSLEER. The CDR3 is made up of 15 amino acids. V dropped 0 bases and J dropped 3 bases, with 9 bases sitting between them.

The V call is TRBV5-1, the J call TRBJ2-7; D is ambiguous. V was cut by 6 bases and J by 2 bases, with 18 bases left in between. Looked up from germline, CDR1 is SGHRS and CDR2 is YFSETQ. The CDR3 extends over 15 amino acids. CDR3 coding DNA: TGCGCCAGCACCAAAGTTTTATCTGAGCCCTACGAGCAGTACTTC. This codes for CASTKVLSEPYEQYF.

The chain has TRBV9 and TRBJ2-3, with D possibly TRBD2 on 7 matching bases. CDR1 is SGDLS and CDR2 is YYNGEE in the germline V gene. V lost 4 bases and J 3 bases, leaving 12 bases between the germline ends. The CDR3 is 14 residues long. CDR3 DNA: TGTGCCAGCAGCTGGGGGGGGCAAACAGATACGCAGTATTTT. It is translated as CASSWGGQTDTQYF.

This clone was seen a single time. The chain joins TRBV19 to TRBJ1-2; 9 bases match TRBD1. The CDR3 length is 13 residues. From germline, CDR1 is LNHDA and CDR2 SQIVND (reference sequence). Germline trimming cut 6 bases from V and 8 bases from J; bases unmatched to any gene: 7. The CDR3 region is CASREQGAEGYTF. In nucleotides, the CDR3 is TGTGCCAGTAGGGAACAGGGGGCGGAAGGCTACACCTTC.

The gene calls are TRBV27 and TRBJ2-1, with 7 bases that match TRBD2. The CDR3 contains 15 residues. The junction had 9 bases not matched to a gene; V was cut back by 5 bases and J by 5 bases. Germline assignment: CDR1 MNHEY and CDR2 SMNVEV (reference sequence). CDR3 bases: TGTGCCAGCAGTACTGGGACTAATTCCCACAATGAGCAGTTCTTC. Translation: CASSTGTNSHNEQFF.

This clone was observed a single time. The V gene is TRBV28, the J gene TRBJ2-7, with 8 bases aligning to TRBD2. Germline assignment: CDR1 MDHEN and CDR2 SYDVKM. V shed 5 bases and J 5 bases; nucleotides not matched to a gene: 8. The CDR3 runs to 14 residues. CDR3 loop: CASSVQREQNEQYF. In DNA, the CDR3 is TGTGCCAGCAGTGTCCAGCGGGAGCAAAACGAGCAGTACTTC.

The CDR3 is CASSLSGHSNQPQHF. The CDR3 nucleotides are TGTGCCAGCAGTTTATCGGGCCATAGCAATCAGCCCCAGCATTTT. The chain is built from TRBV27 and TRBJ1-5; D is unclear. This CDR3 has 15 residues. The germline V gene encodes CDR1 MNHEY and CDR2 SMNVEV (reference sequence). Deletions cut 0 bases from V and 0 bases from J, with 6 bases between.

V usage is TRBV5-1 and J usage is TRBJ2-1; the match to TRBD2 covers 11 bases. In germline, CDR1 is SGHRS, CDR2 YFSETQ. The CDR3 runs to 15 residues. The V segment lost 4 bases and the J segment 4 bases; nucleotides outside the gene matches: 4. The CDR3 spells CASSAGLAVYNEQFF. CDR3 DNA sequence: TGCGCCAGCAGCGCGGGACTAGCGGTTTACAATGAGCAGTTCTTC.

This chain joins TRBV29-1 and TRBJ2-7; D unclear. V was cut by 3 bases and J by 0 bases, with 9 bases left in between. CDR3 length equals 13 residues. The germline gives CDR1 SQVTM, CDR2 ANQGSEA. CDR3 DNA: TGCAGCGTTGAGGTGGAGAGCTCCTACGAGCAGTACTTC. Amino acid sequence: CSVEVESSYEQYF.

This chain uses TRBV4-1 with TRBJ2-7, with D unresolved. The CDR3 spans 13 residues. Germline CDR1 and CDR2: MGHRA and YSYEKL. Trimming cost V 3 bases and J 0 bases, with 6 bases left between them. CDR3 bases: TGCGCCAGCAGCCAGGCTGTCTCCTACGAGCAGTACTTC. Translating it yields CASSQAVSYEQYF.

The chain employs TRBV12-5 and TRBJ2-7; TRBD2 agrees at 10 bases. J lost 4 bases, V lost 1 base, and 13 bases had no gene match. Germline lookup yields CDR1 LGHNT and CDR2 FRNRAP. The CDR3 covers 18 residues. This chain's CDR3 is CASGLGYQRGLADYEQYF. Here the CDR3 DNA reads TGTGCTAGTGGTTTGGGGTACCAGCGAGGACTAGCGGATTACGAGCAGTACTTC.

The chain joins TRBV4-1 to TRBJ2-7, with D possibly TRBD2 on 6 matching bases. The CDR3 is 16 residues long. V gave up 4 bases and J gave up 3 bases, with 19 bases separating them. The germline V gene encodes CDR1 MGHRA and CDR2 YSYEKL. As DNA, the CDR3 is TGCGCCAGCAGCCCCCACGGAGGGGCTCGCAACTACGAGCAGTACTTC. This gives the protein CASSPHGGARNYEQYF.

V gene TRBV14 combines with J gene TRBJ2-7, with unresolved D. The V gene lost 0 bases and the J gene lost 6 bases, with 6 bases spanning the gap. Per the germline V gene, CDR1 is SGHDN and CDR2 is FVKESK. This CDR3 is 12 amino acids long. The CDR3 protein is CASSQERSEQYF. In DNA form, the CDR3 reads TGTGCCAGCAGCCAAGAACGGAGCGAGCAGTACTTC.